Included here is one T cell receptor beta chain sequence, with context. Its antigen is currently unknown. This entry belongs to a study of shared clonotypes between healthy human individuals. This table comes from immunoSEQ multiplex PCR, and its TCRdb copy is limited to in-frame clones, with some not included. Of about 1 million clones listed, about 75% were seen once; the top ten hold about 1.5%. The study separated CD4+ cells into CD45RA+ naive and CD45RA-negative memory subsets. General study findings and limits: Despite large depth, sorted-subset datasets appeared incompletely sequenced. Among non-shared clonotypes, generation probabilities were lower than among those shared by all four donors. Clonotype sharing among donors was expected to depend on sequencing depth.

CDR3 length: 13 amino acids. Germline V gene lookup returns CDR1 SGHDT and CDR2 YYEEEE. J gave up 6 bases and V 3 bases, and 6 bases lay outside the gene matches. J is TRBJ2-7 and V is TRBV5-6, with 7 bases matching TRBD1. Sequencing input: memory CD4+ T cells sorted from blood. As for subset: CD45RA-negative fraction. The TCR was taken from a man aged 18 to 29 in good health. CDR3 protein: CASSWGSGGEQYF. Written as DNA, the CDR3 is TGTGCCAGCAGCTGGGGCTCAGGGGGCGAGCAGTACTTC. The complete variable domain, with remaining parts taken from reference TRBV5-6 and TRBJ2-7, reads DAGVTQSPTHLIKTRGQQVTLRCSPKSGHDTVSWYQQALGQGPQFIFQYYEEEERQRGNFPDRFSGHQFPNYSSELNVNALLLGDSALYLCASSWGSGGEQYFGPGTRLTVT.